A single sample is the source of the 4 T cell receptor beta chains below, sequenced in a study of blood T cell repertoires in COVID-19. Libraries were prepared by immunoSEQ multiplex PCR; TCRdb keeps only in-frame clonotypes and omits some of them. The table has about 33,000 clones, approximately 86% seen once. Sample: peripheral blood. These receptors came from a human donor in a cohort sampled during active COVID-19.

This chain links TRBV6-1 with TRBJ2-7; TRBD1 agrees at 7 bases. This CDR3 spans 13 amino acids. From germline, CDR1 is MNHNS and CDR2 SASEGT. V dropped 3 bases and J dropped 2; count of bases not matched to a gene: 1. The CDR3: CASSDGTAYEQYF. In DNA, the CDR3 is TGTGCCAGCAGTGACGGGACAGCCTACGAGCAGTACTTC.

This clone was detected only a few times. The chain carries TRBV6-4 and TRBJ2-2; possible D gene TRBD1, 6 bases. Germline V gene data show CDR1 as MRHNA and CDR2 as SNTAGT. There are 14 residues in the CDR3. The V and J ends lost 6 bases and 6 bases respectively, with 14 bases between them. DNA for the CDR3: TGTGCCAGCAGAATGGACAGCTCCGCCGGGGAGCTGTTTTTT. Translated, it gives CASRMDSSAGELFF.

The chain joins TRBV18 to TRBJ2-7, with TRBD2 matching 14 bases. The germline V gene has CDR1 KGHSH and CDR2 LQKENI. The length of the CDR3 is 16 residues. The V gene end was trimmed by 1 base and the J gene end by 3 bases; junction bases not matched to a gene: 2. This CDR3 is CASSPLGLAGGYEQYF. The CDR3 DNA follows: TGTGCCAGCTCACCACTTGGACTAGCGGGGGGCTACGAGCAGTACTTC.

This chain uses TRBV28 with TRBJ2-7, with TRBD1 matching 11 bases. The trim removed 6 bases at V and 5 bases at J, leaving 3 bases unmatched. The CDR3 covers 13 residues. Germline CDR1 is MDHEN and CDR2 is SYDVKM. In DNA form, the CDR3 reads TGTGCCAGCAGGGACAGGGGGCGGAACGAGCAGTACTTC. This sequence encodes CASRDRGRNEQYF.